What follows describes a single T cell receptor beta chain. Sequenced by immunoSEQ multiplex PCR; TCRdb stores in-frame clones only, minus some. Of under 500,000 clones listed, roughly 90% are singletons. The CDR3 runs 12 residues. CDR1 is KGHDR and CDR2 is SFDVKD in the germline V gene. The V and J ends lost 3 bases and 7 bases respectively, with 6 bases between them. The data are from a study of blood T cell repertoires in COVID-19. This TCR came from a woman aged 25 to 39 with acute or convalescent COVID-19. The chain links TRBV24-1 to TRBJ2-1; D is ambiguous. The sample was peripheral blood. CDR3 protein: CATSDTRNEQFF. The CDR3 nucleotides read TGTGCCACCAGTGATACGAGAAATGAGCAGTTCTTC.